The sequence of this T cell receptor (beta chain) was determined in a study of shared clonotypes between healthy human individuals. The overall study: Plates per donor: three CD4 naive, three CD4 memory, two CD8 naive, one CD8 memory.

Findings and caveats of the study: Relative to memory subsets, naive subsets generally showed larger estimated richness.

After removal of 2 bases from V and 6 bases from J, the junction contained 8 bases not matched to a gene. Germline V gene data show CDR1 as MGHRA and CDR2 as YSYEKL. The CDR3 runs to 17 residues. Original analysis: Filtering of immunoSEQ junctional sequences could not match full-length read filtering. Data came from immunoSEQ multiplex PCR; TCRdb stores just in-frame clones and leaves some out. V, J and clone size derive from that table, while D and trimming were established from the DNA sequence. The table records a few million clones, 80% to 95% of them present only once. Points on this clone: Its antigen is undetermined. The same CDR3 also results from other DNA sequences found in this sample.

Sequenced sample: naive CD4+ T cells from PBMCs. Indicated subset: CD45RA+ positively selected. The TCR comes from a man aged 18 to 30 in good health. Some clones in this sample may be carry-over from other donors' samples. The gene calls are TRBV4-1 and TRBJ2-3, with TRBD2 identical over 13 bases. The CDR3 sequence is CASSQPTSGRARDTQYF. The DNA of the CDR3 is TGCGCCAGCAGCCAACCTACTAGCGGGAGGGCCAGGGATACGCAGTATTTT.